This T cell receptor beta chain was observed in a study of post-analysis software for immune sequencing data. The overall study: Several disease courses (relapsing-remitting, secondary progressive and progressive-relapsing) of multiple sclerosis were included. Study observations and caveats: Normalized Chao1 diversity was significantly lower in multiple sclerosis patients than in controls. Four to six TRBV segments, including TRBV5-6, TRBV5-1 and TRBV20-1, were more frequent in patients than controls.

Incorporated into the TCR beta cDNA libraries were unique molecular identifiers, which served to reduce PCR and sequencing biases. The yield from approximately 1 to 10 million T cells was around 500,000 cDNA molecules in total. TCRdb used MiXCR to reprocess the PCR reads, holding one entry per CDR3 protein. This table holds approximately 570,000 distinct CDR3 sequences, about 40% found once. As concerns this clonotype: Its cognate antigen is unknown.

The CDR3 is 15 residues long. Germline CDR1 is SGHAT and CDR2 is FQNNGV. The material sequenced was blood. The chain recombines TRBV11-2 with TRBJ2-5; TRBD1 matches 9 bases. TRBJ2-7 matches the DNA end more closely, so the J call is doubtful. The TCR originated in a girl aged 5-17 years with multiple sclerosis. DNA of the CDR3: TGTGCCAGCAGCTTGCCCACAGGGGGCAGATACGAGCAGTACTTC. Translation: CASSLPTGGRYEQYF.